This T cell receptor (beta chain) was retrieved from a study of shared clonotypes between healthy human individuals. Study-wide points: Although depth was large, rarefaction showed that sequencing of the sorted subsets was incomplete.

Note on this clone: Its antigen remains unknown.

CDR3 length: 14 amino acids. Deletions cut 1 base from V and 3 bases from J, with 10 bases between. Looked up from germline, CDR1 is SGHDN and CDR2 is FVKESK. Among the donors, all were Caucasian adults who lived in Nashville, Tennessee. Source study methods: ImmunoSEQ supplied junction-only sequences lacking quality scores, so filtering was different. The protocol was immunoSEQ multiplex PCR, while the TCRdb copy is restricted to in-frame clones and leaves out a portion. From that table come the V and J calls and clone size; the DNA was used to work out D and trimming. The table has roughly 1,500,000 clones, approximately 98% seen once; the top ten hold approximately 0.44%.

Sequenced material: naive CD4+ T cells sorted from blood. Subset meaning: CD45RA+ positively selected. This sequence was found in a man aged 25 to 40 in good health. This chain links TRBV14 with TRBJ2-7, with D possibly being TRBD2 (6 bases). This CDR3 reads CASSQGLGGYEQYF. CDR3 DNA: TGTGCCAGCAGCCAAGGCCTGGGGGGCTACGAGCAGTACTTC.